What follows is one TCR beta chain and its context. This clonotype came up a few times. Its antigen remains unidentified. It has no much larger one-base neighbor in the sample; base qualities were not kept. The sample originates from a study of response to subunit inactivated influenza vaccine (dated by TCRdb to 2017 to 2018). For context, the study as a whole: The study used deep quantitative T cell receptor repertoire profiling to track responses to a trivalent subunit inactivated influenza vaccine.

The germline V gene encodes CDR1 SGHDN and CDR2 FVKESK. CDR3 length: 15 amino acids, cysteine to phenylalanine. Here the CDR3 DNA is all that survives: 45 bases in frame from base 1. The junction carries 9 bases between V and J, which are trimmed by 1 base and 0 bases respectively. The paper's findings and limits, for the study overall: It was suggested by the authors that each seasonal influenza vaccination may recruit only a limited number of new T cells.

Library preparation was by RT-PCR. Data came from an Illumina HiSeq 2500. The raw public data were reprocessed by TCRdb itself: fastp quality trimming at Q25, MiXCR clonotype calling, in-frame beta chains only. Merged by CDR3 protein, the rows form single entries marked with the most common genes and DNA. This sample is represented by about 180,000 distinct CDR3 sequences; around a tenth of them were singletons. The ten top clones hold approximately 11% of the sample. The sequences come from non-naive T cells sorted from PBMCs, collected on the day of vaccination. The cell subset or site label on this specimen signifies: memory T cell fraction. This TCR was sampled from a man between 45 and 60 years old who received an inactivated influenza vaccine. Donor details come from another sample of the same person, matched by shared clones. Recombination connected TRBV14 to TRBJ1-1, with the D gene uncertain. The DNA reads TGTGCCAGCAGCCAAGGGCAGTACATGAACACTGAAGCTTTCTTT. This codes for CASSQGQYMNTEAFF.